A single T cell receptor beta chain is shown here with its context. Its target is not known. Germline values: CDR1 SGHTA, CDR2 FQGNSA. The CDR3 spans 14 residues. Trimming pared 1 base from V and 7 bases from J, leaving 13 bases between. This sample stems from a study of T cell responses to AZD1222 COVID-19 vaccine. Some clones are missing from TCRdb's copy, which holds only in-frame ones; the method was immunoSEQ multiplex PCR. The table has approximately 180,000 clones, about nine tenths seen once. Findings and limits, study-wide: Reportedly, nearly half the spike-specific TCRs target unmutated variant regions. Compared with day 0, the breadth and depth of the Spike-specific TCR repertoire rose significantly after two doses of AZD1222.

The TCR was taken from an adult who received the MenACWY meningococcal vaccine as a control. The gene calls are TRBV7-2 and TRBJ2-5; D may be TRBD2 (5 bases). Sequencing was performed on peripheral blood, taken 28 days after the second dose of the MenACWY control vaccine. The CDR3 nucleotides are TGTGCCAGCAGCTTAGATGGCGGGTTTGGGACCCAGTACTTC. Its translation: CASSLDGGFGTQYF.